This T cell receptor (beta chain) was captured in a study of human CD4 T cells and Enterobacteriaceae. This CDR3 spans 14 amino acids. Germline V lookup: CDR1 MNHEY, CDR2 SMNVEV (reference sequence). Trimming removed 6 bases from V and 8 bases from J, with 16 bases in between. Sorting took every CD4+ cell except CD45RA+CCR7+CD95- naive cells, reaching over 98% purity. Blood from healthy donors was obtained in Switzerland from donation centers. Total CD4+ T cells and monocytes came from CD4/CD14 microbead positive selection. Broader study findings: Matching to same-donor CFSE-low cultures alone inferred ex vivo clonotype reactivity.

Here immunoSEQ multiplex PCR was the method, and the copy in TCRdb shows in-frame clones only, minus some. The data hold about 29,000 clones, with roughly 80% observed a single time. As concerns this clone: As yet, its antigen is unknown.

This chain uses TRBV27 with TRBJ2-2; D gene unclear. The receptor's source is a human donor in good health. Sequences were obtained from memory CD4+ T cells from blood. The CDR3 coding sequence is TGTGCCAGCAGGCCTGCCTCCGGGCTGGGGGAGCTGTTTTTT. Protein: CASRPASGLGELFF.